These 8 T cell receptor beta chains were all obtained from the same sample, sequenced in a study of Ad26.COV2.S vaccination and SARS-CoV-2 variants. Measured with immunoSEQ multiplex PCR; TCRdb has only the in-frame clones, and not every one. The data show 400,000 to 450,000 clones, 90% seen once. Regarding treatment: around 19 received Ad26.COV2.S at low or high dose, single or two shots; five or six received placebo; per-sample allocation not given. Collection of the samples took place on day 63 after the first injection of vaccine or placebo. Sequences were derived from peripheral blood, sampled in a trial of Ad26.COV2.S vaccine versus placebo. The origin of the receptors is a person aged 18-60 years who received the Ad26.COV2.S COVID-19 vaccine or a placebo.

This chain links TRBV9 with TRBJ1-3; 9 bases agree with TRBD1. Germline lookup yields CDR1 SGDLS and CDR2 YYNGEE. CDR3 length: 16 residues. J was trimmed by 2 bases and V by 3 bases; bases with no gene match: 6. In DNA, the CDR3 is TGTGCCAGCAGCGAACCGGGACAGGGTACTGGAAACACCATATATTTT. Its protein is CASSEPGQGTGNTIYF.

The chain is built from TRBV9 and TRBJ2-7, with 7 bases that match TRBD1. The CDR3 extends over 14 amino acids. Germline V gene sequence: CDR1 SGDLS, CDR2 YYNGEE. J was trimmed by 6 bases and V by 0 bases; bases with no gene match: 6. This CDR3 reads CASSVDTGVREQYF. Here the CDR3 DNA reads TGTGCCAGCAGCGTAGATACAGGGGTGCGCGAGCAGTACTTC. The full variable domain, in which reference TRBV9 and TRBJ2-7 provide the parts outside the CDR3, is DSGVTQTPKHLITATGQRVTLRCSPRSGDLSVYWYQQSLDQGLQFLIQYYNGEERAKGNILERFSAQQFPDLHSELNLSSLELGDSALYFCASSVDTGVREQYFGPGTRLTVT.

This clone was detected only once. CDR3 nucleotides: TGTGCCAGCAGCTTATTGCCGGGAATCGGTAGACGCACAGATACGCAGTATTTT. This encodes CASSLLPGIGRRTDTQYF. The chain couples TRBV7-8 to TRBJ2-3; the D gene is possibly TRBD2 (5 bases). The CDR3 runs to 18 residues. Looked up from germline, CDR1 is SGHVS and CDR2 is FQNEAQ. The V end lost 2 bases, the J end lost 1 base, and 19 bases lay between the germline ends.

The rearrangement joins TRBV7-3 to TRBJ2-2; D is undetermined. Germline values: CDR1 SGHTA, CDR2 FQGTGA. V lost 3 bases and J 1 base, leaving 6 bases between the germline ends. This CDR3 has 14 residues. CDR3 sequence reads: CASSFRVNTGELFF. CDR3 coding DNA: TGTGCCAGCAGCTTTCGAGTGAACACCGGGGAGCTGTTTTTT.

J is TRBJ2-7 and V is TRBV21-1; the D call TRBD2 from the table was never checked on the DNA. TRBV21-1 is flagged as a pseudogene. This CDR3 is 18 amino acids long. CDR3 bases: TGTGCCAGCAGCAATTGGAGGCCCCGGCGAGCTACGGGCTACGAGCAGTACTTC. This codes for CASSNWRPRRATGYEQYF.

The V and J genes are TRBV4-3 and TRBJ2-7, with a weak D call TRBD1 (8 bases). The germline CDR1 and CDR2 sequences are LGHNA and YSLEER. V was shortened by 0 bases and J by 5 bases, with 17 bases between the two germline ends. The CDR3 is 16 amino acids. As DNA, the CDR3 is TGCGCCAGCAGCCAAGATACAGGGGGAGGGCCCCACGAGCAGTACTTC. This codes for CASSQDTGGGPHEQYF.

V is TRBV29-1 and J is TRBJ2-7; 13 bases fit TRBD2. Germline V gene data show CDR1 as SQVTM and CDR2 as ANQGSEA. This CDR3 is 16 amino acids long. The junction had 12 bases not matched to a gene; V was cut back by 6 bases and J by 4 bases. The CDR3 nucleotides are TGCAGCGTCACGGGCCGGGGACTAGCGGGATATTACGAGCAGTACTTC. It translates to CSVTGRGLAGYYEQYF.

The V gene is TRBV4-3, the J gene TRBJ2-1; no firm D call. Trimming removed 1 base from V and 6 bases from J, with 13 bases in between. The CDR3 contains 15 residues. CDR1 LGHNA and CDR2 YSLEER come from the germline V gene. CDR3 in DNA: TGCGCCAGCAGCCAAGGGGTGGGCAGCCTCAATGAGCAGTTCTTC. It specifies CASSQGVGSLNEQFF.